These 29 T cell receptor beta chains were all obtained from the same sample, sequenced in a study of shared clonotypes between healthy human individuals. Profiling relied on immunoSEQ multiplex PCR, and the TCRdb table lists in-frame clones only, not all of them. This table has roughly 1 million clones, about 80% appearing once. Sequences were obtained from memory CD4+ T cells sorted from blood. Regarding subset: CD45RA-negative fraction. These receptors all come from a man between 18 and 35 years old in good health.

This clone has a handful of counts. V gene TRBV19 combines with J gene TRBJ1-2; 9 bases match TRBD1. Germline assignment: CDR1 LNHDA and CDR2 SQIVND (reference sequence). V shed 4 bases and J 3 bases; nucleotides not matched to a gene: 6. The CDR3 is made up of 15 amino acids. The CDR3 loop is CASSKGQGVDYGYTF. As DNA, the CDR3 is TGTGCCAGTAGTAAGGGACAGGGTGTGGACTATGGCTACACCTTC.

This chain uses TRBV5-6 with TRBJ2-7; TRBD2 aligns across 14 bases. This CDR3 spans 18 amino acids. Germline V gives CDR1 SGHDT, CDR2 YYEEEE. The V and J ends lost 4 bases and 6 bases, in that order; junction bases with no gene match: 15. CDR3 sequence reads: CASSKGLAGVVYGGEQYF. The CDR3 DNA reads TGTGCCAGCAGCAAGGGACTAGCGGGAGTTGTTTACGGGGGCGAGCAGTACTTC.

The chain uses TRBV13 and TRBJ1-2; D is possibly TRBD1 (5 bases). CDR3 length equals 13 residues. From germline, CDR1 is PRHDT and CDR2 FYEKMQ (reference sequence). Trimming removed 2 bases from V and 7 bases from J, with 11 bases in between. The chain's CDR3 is CASSLQGIGGYTF. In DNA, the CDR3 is TGTGCCAGCAGCTTACAGGGTATTGGTGGCTACACCTTC.

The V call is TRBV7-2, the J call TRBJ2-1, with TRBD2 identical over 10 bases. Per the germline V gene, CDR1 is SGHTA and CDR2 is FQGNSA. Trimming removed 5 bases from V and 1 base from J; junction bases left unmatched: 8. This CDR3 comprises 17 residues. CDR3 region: CASSTRSGLASYNEQFF. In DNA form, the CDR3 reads TGTGCCAGCAGCACCAGGTCGGGACTAGCGTCCTACAATGAGCAGTTCTTC.

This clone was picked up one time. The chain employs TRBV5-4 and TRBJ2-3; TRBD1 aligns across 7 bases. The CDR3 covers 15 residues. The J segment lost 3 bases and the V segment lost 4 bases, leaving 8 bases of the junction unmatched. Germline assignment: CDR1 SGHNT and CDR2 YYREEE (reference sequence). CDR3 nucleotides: TGTGCCAGCAGCGACAGGGCCGGGTCTACAGATACGCAGTATTTT. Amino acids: CASSDRAGSTDTQYF.

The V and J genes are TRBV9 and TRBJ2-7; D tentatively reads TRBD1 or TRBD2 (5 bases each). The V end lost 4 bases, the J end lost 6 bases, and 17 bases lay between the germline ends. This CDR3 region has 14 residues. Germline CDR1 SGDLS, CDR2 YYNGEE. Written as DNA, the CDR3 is TGTGCCAGCAGCACGGGACCGACCCGCGGCGAGCAGTACTTC. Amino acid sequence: CASSTGPTRGEQYF.

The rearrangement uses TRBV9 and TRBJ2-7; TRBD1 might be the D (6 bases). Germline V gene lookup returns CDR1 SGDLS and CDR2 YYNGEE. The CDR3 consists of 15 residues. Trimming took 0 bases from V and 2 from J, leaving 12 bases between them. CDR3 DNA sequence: TGTGCCAGCAGCGTAGATCAGGGGCCGACCTACGAGCAGTACTTC. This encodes CASSVDQGPTYEQYF.

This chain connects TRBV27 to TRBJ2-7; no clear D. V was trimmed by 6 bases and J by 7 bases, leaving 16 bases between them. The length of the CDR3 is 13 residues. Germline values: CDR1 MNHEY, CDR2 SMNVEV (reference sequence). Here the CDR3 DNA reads TGTGCCAGCAGGCCTCTTTACAAGGGAGAGCAGTACTTC. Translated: CASRPLYKGEQYF.

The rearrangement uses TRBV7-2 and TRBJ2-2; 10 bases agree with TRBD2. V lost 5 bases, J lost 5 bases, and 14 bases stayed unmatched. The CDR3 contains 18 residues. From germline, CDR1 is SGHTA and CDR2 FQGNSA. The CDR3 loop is CASSRRFLAGEKTGELFF. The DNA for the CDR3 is TGTGCCAGCAGCCGCAGATTCCTAGCGGGAGAAAAAACCGGGGAGCTGTTTTTT.

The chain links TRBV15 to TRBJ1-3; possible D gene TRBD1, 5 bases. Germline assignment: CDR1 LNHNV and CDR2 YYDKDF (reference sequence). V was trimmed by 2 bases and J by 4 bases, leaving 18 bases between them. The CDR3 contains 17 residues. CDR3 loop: CATSRKTTGAFGNTIYF. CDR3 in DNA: TGTGCCACCAGCAGAAAGACCACAGGAGCATTCGGAAACACCATATATTTT.

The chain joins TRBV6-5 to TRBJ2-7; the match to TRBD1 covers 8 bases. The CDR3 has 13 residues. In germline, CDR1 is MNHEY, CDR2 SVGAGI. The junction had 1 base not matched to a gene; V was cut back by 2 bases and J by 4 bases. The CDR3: CASSYRTGYEQYF. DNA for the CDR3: TGTGCCAGCAGTTACCGGACAGGGTACGAGCAGTACTTC.

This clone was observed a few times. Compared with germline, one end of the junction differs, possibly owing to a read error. The DNA of the CDR3 is TGTGCTAGCAGCCTAGGGTCCCCAGATCCCACCGGGGAGCTGTTTTTT. Translating gives CASSLGSPDPTGELFF. V gene TRBV7-7 combines with J gene TRBJ2-2; D is uncertain. The CDR3 totals 16 residues. Germline V gives CDR1 SSHAT, CDR2 FNYEAQ (reference sequence).

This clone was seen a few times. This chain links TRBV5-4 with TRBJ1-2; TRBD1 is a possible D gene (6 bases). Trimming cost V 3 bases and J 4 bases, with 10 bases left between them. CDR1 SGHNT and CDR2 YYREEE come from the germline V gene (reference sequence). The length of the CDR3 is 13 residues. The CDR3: CASSSGGGYGYTF. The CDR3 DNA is TGTGCCAGCAGCTCGGGGGGCGGCTATGGCTACACCTTC.

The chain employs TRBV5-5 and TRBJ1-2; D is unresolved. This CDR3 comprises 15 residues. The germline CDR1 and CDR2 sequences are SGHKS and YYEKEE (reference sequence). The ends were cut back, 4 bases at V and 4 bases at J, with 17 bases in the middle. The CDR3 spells CASSAGTERSYGYTF. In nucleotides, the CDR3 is TGTGCCAGCAGCGCGGGTACCGAGCGTTCCTATGGCTACACCTTC.

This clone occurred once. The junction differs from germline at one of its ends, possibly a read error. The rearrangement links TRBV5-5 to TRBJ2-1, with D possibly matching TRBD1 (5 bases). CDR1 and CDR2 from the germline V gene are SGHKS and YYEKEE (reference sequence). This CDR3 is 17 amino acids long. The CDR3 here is CASSLVAGPSSYNEQFF. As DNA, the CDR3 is TGTGCCAGCAGTTTGGTCGCAGGGCCCAGCTCCTACAATGAGCAGTTCTTC.

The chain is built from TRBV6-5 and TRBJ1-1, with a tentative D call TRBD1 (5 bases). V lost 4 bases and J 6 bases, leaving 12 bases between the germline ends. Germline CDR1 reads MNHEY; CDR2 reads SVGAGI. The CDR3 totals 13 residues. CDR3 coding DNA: TGTGCCAGCAGTTTACAGGTCCTGGCTGAAGCTTTCTTT. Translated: CASSLQVLAEAFF.

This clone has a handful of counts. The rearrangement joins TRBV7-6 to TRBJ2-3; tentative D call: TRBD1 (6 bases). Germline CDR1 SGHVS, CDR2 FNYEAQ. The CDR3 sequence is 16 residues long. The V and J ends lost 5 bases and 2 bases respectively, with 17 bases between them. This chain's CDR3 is CASSLQLGQTTDTQYF. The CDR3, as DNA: TGTGCCAGCAGCCTTCAACTCGGACAGACCACAGATACGCAGTATTTT.

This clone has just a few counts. The CDR3 protein is CASSGTGGRYTGELFF. In DNA form, the CDR3 reads TGTGCCAGCAGCGGCACAGGGGGGCGTTACACCGGGGAGCTGTTTTTT. This chain connects TRBV7-8 to TRBJ2-2; 8 nucleotides match TRBD1. From germline, CDR1 is SGHVS and CDR2 FQNEAQ. The CDR3 runs 16 residues. With 5 bases clipped from V and 3 bases from J, the junction kept 8 bases outside the gene matches.

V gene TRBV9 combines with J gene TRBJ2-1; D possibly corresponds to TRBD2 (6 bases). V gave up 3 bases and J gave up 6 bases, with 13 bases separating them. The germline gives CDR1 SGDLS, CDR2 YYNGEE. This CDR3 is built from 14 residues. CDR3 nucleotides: TGTGCCAGCAGCGCTTCCGGGACTTCCAATGAGCAGTTCTTC. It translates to CASSASGTSNEQFF.

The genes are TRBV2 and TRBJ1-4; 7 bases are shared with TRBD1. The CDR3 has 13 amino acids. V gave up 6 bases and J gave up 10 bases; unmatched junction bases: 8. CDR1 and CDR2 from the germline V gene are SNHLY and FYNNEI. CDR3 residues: CASSAQGLVKLFF. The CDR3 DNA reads TGTGCCAGCAGCGCACAGGGGTTAGTAAAACTGTTTTTT.

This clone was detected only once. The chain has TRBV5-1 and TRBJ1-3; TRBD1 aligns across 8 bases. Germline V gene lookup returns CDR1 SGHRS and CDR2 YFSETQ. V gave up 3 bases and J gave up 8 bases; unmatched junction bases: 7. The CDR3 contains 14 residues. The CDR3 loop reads CASSSAGGIDTIYF. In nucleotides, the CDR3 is TGCGCCAGCAGCTCCGCAGGGGGCATCGACACCATATATTTT.

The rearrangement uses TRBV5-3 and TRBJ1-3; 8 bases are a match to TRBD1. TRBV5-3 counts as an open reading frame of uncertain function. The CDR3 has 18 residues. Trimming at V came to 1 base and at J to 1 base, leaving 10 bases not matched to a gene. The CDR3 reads CARSLWDRTAPSGNTIYF. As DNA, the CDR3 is TGTGCCAGAAGCTTGTGGGACAGGACAGCGCCTTCTGGAAACACCATATATTTT.

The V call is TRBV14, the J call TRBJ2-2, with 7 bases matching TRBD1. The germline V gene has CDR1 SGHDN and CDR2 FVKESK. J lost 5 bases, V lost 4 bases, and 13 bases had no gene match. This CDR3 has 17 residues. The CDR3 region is CASSLEPATGITGELFF. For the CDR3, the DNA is TGTGCCAGCAGCCTGGAACCAGCGACAGGGATTACCGGGGAGCTGTTTTTT.

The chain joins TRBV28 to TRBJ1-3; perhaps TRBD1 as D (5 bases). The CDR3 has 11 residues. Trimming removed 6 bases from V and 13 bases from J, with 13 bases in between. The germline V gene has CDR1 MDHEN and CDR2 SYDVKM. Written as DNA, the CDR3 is TGTGCCAGCAGCCGGGACCTTTCAATATATTTT. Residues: CASSRDLSIYF. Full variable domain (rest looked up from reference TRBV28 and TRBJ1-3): DVKVTQSSRYLVKRTGEKVFLECVQDMDHENMFWYRQDPGLGLRLIYFSYDVKMKEKGDIPEGYSVSREKKERFSLILESASTNQTSMYLCASSRDLSIYFGEGSWLTVV.

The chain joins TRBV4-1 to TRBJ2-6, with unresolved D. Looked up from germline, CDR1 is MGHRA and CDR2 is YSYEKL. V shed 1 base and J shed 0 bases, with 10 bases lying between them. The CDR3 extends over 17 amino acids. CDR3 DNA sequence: TGCGCCAGCAGCCAAGTAGTTGGATACTCTGGGGCCAACGTCCTGACTTTC. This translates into CASSQVVGYSGANVLTF.

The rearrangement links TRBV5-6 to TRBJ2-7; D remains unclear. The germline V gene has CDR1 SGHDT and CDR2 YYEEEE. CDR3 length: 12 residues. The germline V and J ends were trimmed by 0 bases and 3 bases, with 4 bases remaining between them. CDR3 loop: CASSLENYEQYF. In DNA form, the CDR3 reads TGTGCCAGCAGCTTGGAAAACTACGAGCAGTACTTC.

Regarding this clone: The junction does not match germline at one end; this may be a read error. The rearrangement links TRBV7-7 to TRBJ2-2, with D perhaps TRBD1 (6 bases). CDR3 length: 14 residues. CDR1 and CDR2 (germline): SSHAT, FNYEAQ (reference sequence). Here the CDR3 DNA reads TGTGCTAGCAGCCAAAACGAGGGGGCCGGGGAGCTGTTTTTT. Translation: CASSQNEGAGELFF.

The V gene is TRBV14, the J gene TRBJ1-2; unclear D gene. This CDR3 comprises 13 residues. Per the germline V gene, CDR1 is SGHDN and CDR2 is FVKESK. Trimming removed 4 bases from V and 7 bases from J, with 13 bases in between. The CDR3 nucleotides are TGTGCCAGCAGCCCAAGTAAGGGAATTGGCTACACCTTC. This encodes CASSPSKGIGYTF.

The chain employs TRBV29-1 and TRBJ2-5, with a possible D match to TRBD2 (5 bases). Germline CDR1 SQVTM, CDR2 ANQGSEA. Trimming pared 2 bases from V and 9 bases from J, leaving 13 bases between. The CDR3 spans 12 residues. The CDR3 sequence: CSVERGFGAQYF. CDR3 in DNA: TGCAGCGTTGAACGGGGATTCGGGGCCCAGTACTTC.